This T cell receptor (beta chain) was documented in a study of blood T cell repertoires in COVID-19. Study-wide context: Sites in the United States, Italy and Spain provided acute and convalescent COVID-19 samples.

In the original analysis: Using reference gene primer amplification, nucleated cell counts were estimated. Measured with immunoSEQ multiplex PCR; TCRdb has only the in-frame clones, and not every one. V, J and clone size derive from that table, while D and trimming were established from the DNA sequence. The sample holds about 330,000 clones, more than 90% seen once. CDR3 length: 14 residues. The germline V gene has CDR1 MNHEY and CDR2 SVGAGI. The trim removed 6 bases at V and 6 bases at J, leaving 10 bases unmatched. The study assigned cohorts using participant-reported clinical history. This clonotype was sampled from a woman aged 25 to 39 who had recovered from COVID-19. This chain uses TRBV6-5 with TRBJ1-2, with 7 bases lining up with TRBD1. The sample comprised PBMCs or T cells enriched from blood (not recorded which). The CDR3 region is CASSRQGLADGYTF. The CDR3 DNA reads TGTGCCAGCAGCAGACAGGGACTAGCGGATGGCTACACCTTC.